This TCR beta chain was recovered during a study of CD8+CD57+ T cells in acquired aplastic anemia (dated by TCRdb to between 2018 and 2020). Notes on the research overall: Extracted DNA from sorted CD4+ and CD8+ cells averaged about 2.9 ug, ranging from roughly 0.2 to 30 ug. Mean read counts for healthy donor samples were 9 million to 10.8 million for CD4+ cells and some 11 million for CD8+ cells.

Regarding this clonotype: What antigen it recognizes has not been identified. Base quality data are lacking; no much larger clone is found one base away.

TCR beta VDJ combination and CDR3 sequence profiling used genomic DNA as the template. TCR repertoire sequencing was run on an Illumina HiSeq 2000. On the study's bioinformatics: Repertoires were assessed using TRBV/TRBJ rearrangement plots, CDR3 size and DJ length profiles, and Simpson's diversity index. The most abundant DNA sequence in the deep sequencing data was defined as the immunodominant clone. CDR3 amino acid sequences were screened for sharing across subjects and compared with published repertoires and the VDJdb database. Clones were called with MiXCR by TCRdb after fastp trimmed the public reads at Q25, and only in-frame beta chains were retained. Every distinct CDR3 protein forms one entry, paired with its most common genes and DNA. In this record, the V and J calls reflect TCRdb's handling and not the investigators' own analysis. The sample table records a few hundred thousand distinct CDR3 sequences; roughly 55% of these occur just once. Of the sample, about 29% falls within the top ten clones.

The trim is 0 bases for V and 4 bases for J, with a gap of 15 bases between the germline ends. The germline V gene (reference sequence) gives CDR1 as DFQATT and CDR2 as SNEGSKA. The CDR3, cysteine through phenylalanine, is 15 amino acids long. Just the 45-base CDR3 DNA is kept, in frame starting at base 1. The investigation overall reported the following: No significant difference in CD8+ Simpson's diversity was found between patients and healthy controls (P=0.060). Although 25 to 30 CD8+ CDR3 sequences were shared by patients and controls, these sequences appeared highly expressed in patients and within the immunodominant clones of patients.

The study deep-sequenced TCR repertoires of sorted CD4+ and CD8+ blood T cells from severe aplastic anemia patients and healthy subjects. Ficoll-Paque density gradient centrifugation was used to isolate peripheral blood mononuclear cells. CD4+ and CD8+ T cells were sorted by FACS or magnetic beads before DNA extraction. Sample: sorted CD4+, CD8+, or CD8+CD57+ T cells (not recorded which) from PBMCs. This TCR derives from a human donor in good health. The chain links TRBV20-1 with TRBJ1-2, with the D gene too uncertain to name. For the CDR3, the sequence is CSARESAAAIYGYTF. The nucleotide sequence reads TGCAGTGCTAGAGAGTCGGCGGCAGCTATCTATGGCTACACCTTC.